This T cell receptor (beta chain) was recovered during a study of shared clonotypes between healthy human individuals. As processed by the authors: From ImmunoSEQ came sequences covering only the junction and carrying no quality scores, so filtering differed. Libraries were prepared by immunoSEQ multiplex PCR; TCRdb keeps only in-frame clonotypes and omits some of them. The DNA was the basis for D and trimming; V, J and clone size are from that table. The table includes about 600,000 clones, about 96% detected once. The TCR originated in a woman under 40 in good health. The source material was naive CD4+ T cells sorted from blood. Indicated subset: CD45RA+ positively selected.

The CDR3 region is CASSELIGGPGYTF. Written as DNA, the CDR3 is TGTGCCAGCAGTGAGCTAATTGGCGGCCCTGGCTACACCTTC. The rearrangement links TRBV28 to TRBJ1-2; unclear D gene. V lost 5 bases to trimming and J lost 7 bases, with 17 bases between them. Per germline, CDR1 MDHEN and CDR2 SYDVKM. The CDR3 runs to 14 residues.